This T cell receptor beta chain is drawn from a study of CD8+CD57+ T cells in acquired aplastic anemia. CDR3 length equals 12 residues. Germline assignment: CDR1 LNHNV and CDR2 YYDKDF (reference sequence). A remark on this clonotype: Compared with germline, one end of the junction differs, possibly owing to a read error.

CDR3 and TCR beta VDJ profiling relied on genomic DNA as the template. TCRdb independently ran MiXCR on the reads; one entry per CDR3 protein. This table holds 60,000 to 75,000 distinct CDR3 sequences, about 54% found once. Sequencing input: sorted CD4+, CD8+, or CD8+CD57+ T cells (not recorded which) from PBMCs. V and J are TRBV15 and TRBJ2-7; possible D gene TRBD1, 6 bases. The receptor was derived from a human donor in good health, serving as a control. The DNA for the CDR3 is TGTGCCACCAGTAGAAACAGGGACCAGACTCACTTC. This gives the protein CATSRNRDQTHF. Looking up the rest from reference TRBV15 and TRBJ2-7 gives the full variable domain: DAMVIQNPRYQVTQFGKPVTLSCSQTLNHNVMYWYQQKSSQAPKLLFHYYDKDFNNEADTPDNFQSRRPNTSFCFLDIRSPGLGDTAMYLCATSRNRDQTHFGPGTRLTVT.